This entry lists 23 T cell receptor beta chains sequenced from one sample in a study of chronic HIV infection and antiretroviral therapy. TCRdb re-derived calls from the 5' RACE reads in MiXCR, one entry per CDR3 protein. The repertoire holds more than 25,000 distinct CDR3 sequences, with around 8.6% as singletons. Sample: peripheral blood. These receptor sequences come from an adult who had HIV and had not received antiretroviral therapy, or was an uninfected healthy control (not recorded which).

At least ten counts were recorded for this clonotype. The genes are TRBV6-5 and TRBJ2-1; 8 bases are a match to TRBD1. J gave up 10 bases and V 6 bases, and 8 bases lay outside the gene matches. CDR1 and CDR2 (germline): MNHEY, SVGAGI. CDR3 length: 13 residues. CDR3 protein: CASRLPTGDEQFF. CDR3 coding DNA: TGTGCCAGCAGACTACCGACAGGGGACGAGCAGTTCTTC.

This clonotype was counted at least ten times. The DNA for the CDR3 is TGTGCCAGCAGCGCTAGCGGGACCGGGGAGCTGTTTTTT. Translation gives CASSASGTGELFF. The chain uses TRBV9 and TRBJ2-2; 8 positions match TRBD2. The CDR3 is made up of 13 amino acids. V shed 3 bases and J 5 bases; nucleotides not matched to a gene: 0. The V gene's germline CDR1 is SGDLS and CDR2 YYNGEE.

This clonotype was seen ten or more times. This chain joins TRBV29-1 and TRBJ1-2; TRBD1 aligns across 10 bases. J was trimmed by 6 bases and V by 3 bases; bases with no gene match: 7. The CDR3 is 14 amino acids. Germline V lookup: CDR1 SQVTM, CDR2 ANQGSEA. CDR3 amino acids: CSVDAPGQGNGYTF. CDR3 DNA sequence: TGCAGCGTTGATGCACCGGGACAGGGGAATGGCTACACCTTC.

This clonotype was detected a few times. The J gene is TRBJ1-1, the V gene TRBV4-2; D perhaps matches TRBD1 (6 bases). Per the germline V gene, CDR1 is LGHNA and CDR2 is YNFKEQ. V lost 0 bases and J lost 0, with 14 bases in between. The CDR3 loop spans 17 amino acids. The DNA of the CDR3 is TGTGCCAGCAGCCAAGATGGGGGGGGCCTTATGAACACTGAAGCTTTCTTT. Translation: CASSQDGGGLMNTEAFF.

This clonotype was detected only a few times. The J gene is TRBJ1-5, the V gene TRBV12-3 or TRBV12-4; D remains ambiguous. The CDR3 length is 15 residues. Between the trimmed V and J ends, which lost 1 base and 4 bases, there was a span of 11 bases. CDR3 sequence reads: CASSLVPGINQPQHF. Written as DNA, the CDR3 is TGTGCCAGCAGTTTAGTCCCGGGAATAAATCAGCCCCAGCATTTT.

The rearrangement links TRBV29-1 to TRBJ2-2; D is tentatively TRBD1 or TRBD2 (6 bases each). This CDR3 spans 17 amino acids. Trimming removed 0 bases from V and 7 bases from J, with 21 bases in between. Looked up from germline, CDR1 is SQVTM and CDR2 is ANQGSEA. The CDR3: CSVEDRGRPFSDGELFF. CDR3 bases: TGCAGCGTTGAAGATCGGGGGCGTCCCTTTTCCGACGGGGAGCTGTTTTTT.

At least ten counts were recorded for this clonotype. The CDR3 spells CSARMSGGLDTQYF. CDR3 DNA sequence: TGCAGTGCTAGGATGTCGGGGGGATTGGATACGCAGTATTTT. The chain links TRBV20-1 to TRBJ2-3; 7 bases match TRBD2. With V trimmed by 3 bases and J by 6 bases, 9 bases remained unmatched. The germline V gene has CDR1 DFQATT and CDR2 SNEGSKA (reference sequence). The CDR3 is made up of 14 amino acids.

The chain joins TRBV2 to TRBJ1-5, with a weak D call TRBD1 (5 bases). This CDR3 region has 14 residues. Germline V gene sequence: CDR1 SNHLY, CDR2 FYNNEI. Trimming took 3 bases from V and 0 from J, leaving 6 bases between them. The CDR3 DNA follows: TGTGCCAGCAGTGAGACAGCTAGCAATCAGCCCCAGCATTTT. Translated, it gives CASSETASNQPQHF.

This clonotype has at least ten counts. The CDR3 sequence: CASKAGTGKETQYF. The CDR3 DNA reads as TGCGCCAGCAAGGCTGGGACAGGGAAAGAGACCCAGTACTTC. The gene calls are TRBV5-1 and TRBJ2-5, with 9 bases lining up with TRBD1. There are 14 residues in the CDR3. CDR1 and CDR2 (germline): SGHRS, YFSETQ. With V trimmed by 6 bases and J by 3 bases, 6 bases remained unmatched.

This clonotype was picked up many times. This chain uses TRBV20-1 with TRBJ1-1, with 7 bases aligning to TRBD1. The V gene end was trimmed by 5 bases and the J gene end by 0 bases; junction bases not matched to a gene: 3. The CDR3 covers 13 residues. Per the germline V gene, CDR1 is DFQATT and CDR2 is SNEGSKA (reference sequence). CDR3 protein: CSALDRVNTEAFF. CDR3 coding DNA: TGCAGTGCTCTTGACAGGGTGAACACTGAAGCTTTCTTT.

This clonotype was seen only a few times. V is TRBV6-1 and J is TRBJ1-1; maybe TRBD1 (6 bases). The V gene lost 7 bases and the J gene lost 5 bases, with 17 bases spanning the gap. This CDR3 has 14 residues. The germline V gene encodes CDR1 MNHNS and CDR2 SASEGT. The CDR3 loop reads CASTETGRETEAFF. As DNA, the CDR3 is TGTGCCAGCACCGAAACAGGGAGGGAGACTGAAGCTTTCTTT.

This clonotype occurred many times. V gene TRBV5-1 combines with J gene TRBJ1-2; 8 bases are a match to TRBD1. The CDR3 sequence is 15 residues long. V was clipped by 0 bases and J by 4 bases; unmatched bases: 5. Germline V gives CDR1 SGHRS, CDR2 YFSETQ. The CDR3 nucleotides read TGCGCCAGCAGCTTGGACAGGACAGGGTTCTATGGCTACACCTTC. Residues: CASSLDRTGFYGYTF.

This clonotype was seen many times. The rearrangement uses TRBV7-2 and TRBJ2-2; 11 bases fit TRBD1. Trimming cost V 5 bases and J 5 bases; bases outside gene matches: 7. Germline CDR1 reads SGHTA; CDR2 reads FQGNSA. This CDR3 comprises 16 residues. CDR3 nucleotide sequence: TGTGCCAGCAGCCCCGGGACAGGGGGAACAACCGGGGAGCTGTTTTTT. This sequence encodes CASSPGTGGTTGELFF.

This clonotype appeared many times. V gene TRBV7-9 combines with J gene TRBJ2-1, with a weak D call TRBD2 (5 bases). Germline CDR1 is SEHNR and CDR2 is FQNEAQ (reference sequence). The CDR3 has 14 residues. V was shortened by 0 bases and J by 3 bases, with 6 bases between the two germline ends. This CDR3 reads CASSLAGDYNEQFF. CDR3 nucleotide sequence: TGTGCCAGCAGCTTAGCGGGAGACTACAATGAGCAGTTCTTC.

The rearrangement joins TRBV5-5 to TRBJ2-7; 11 nucleotides match TRBD2. V lost 3 bases to trimming and J lost 3 bases; unmatched junction nucleotides: 2. The length of the CDR3 is 14 residues. Germline V gene lookup returns CDR1 SGHKS and CDR2 YYEKEE (reference sequence). The CDR3 region has the DNA TGTGCCAGCAGCTCGACTAGCGGGGTCTACGAGCAGTACTTC. This codes for CASSSTSGVYEQYF.

A few counts support this clonotype. The chain joins TRBV3-1 to TRBJ1-1; weak D call: TRBD1 (5 bases). V was cut by 6 bases and J by 4 bases, with 18 bases left in between. The germline V gene has CDR1 LGHDT and CDR2 YNNKEL (reference sequence). The CDR3 has 15 amino acids. The CDR3 nucleotides are TGTGCCAGCAGTCCTTCGGGGGGAGTGGGCACTGAAGCTTTCTTT. Protein sequence: CASSPSGGVGTEAFF.

The chain links TRBV29-1 to TRBJ1-1; perhaps TRBD1 as D (5 bases). Trimming took 5 bases from V and 1 from J, leaving 17 bases between them. Germline CDR1 SQVTM, CDR2 ANQGSEA. This CDR3 region has 15 residues. For the CDR3, the DNA is TGCAGCGTTTACGGACGCGGCGGGGCGAACACTGAAGCTTTCTTT. This sequence encodes CSVYGRGGANTEAFF.

This clonotype was observed a few times. The chain is built from TRBV20-1 and TRBJ2-7; 7 bases agree with TRBD1. The CDR3 sequence is 13 residues long. Germline lookup yields CDR1 DFQATT and CDR2 SNEGSKA (reference sequence). V was pared by 6 bases and J by 0 bases, with 5 bases of the junction left unmatched. CDR3 region: CSARDSSSYEQYF. DNA of the CDR3: TGCAGTGCCCGGGACAGTAGCTCCTACGAGCAGTACTTC.

This CDR3 reads CATSRDVAIAFNEQFF. For the CDR3, the DNA is TGTGCCACCAGCAGAGATGTGGCGATAGCCTTCAATGAGCAGTTCTTC. J is TRBJ2-1 and V is TRBV15, with D unclear. The germline V and J ends were trimmed by 0 bases and 6 bases, with 15 bases remaining between them. Germline assignment: CDR1 LNHNV and CDR2 YYDKDF (reference sequence). The CDR3 totals 16 residues.

This clonotype has ten or more counts. The genes are TRBV11-1 and TRBJ2-3, with 14 bases lining up with TRBD2. CDR3 length: 15 residues. V lost 3 bases and J lost 5; bases outside the gene matches: 1. CDR1 and CDR2 from the germline V gene are SGHAT and FQDESV (reference sequence). CDR3 sequence: CASSFGLAGGDTQYF. CDR3 nucleotides: TGTGCCAGCAGCTTCGGACTAGCGGGAGGAGATACGCAGTATTTT.

This clonotype has ten or more counts. The CDR3 is CSPRDRRDQETQYF. The CDR3 nucleotides read TGCAGCCCGCGGGACAGGAGGGACCAAGAGACCCAGTACTTC. The chain recombines TRBV29-1 with TRBJ2-5; 8 bases map to TRBD1. The CDR3 length is 14 residues. Germline lookup yields CDR1 SQVTM and CDR2 ANQGSEA. After removal of 8 bases from V and 0 bases from J, the junction contained 8 bases not matched to a gene. Filled out from reference TRBV29-1 and TRBJ2-5, the complete variable domain reads SAVISQKPSRDICQRGTSLTIQCQVDSQVTMMFWYRQQPGQSLTLIATANQGSEATYESGFVIDKFPISRPNLTFSTLTVSNMSPEDSSIYLCSPRDRRDQETQYFGPGTRLLVL.

This clonotype was seen a single time. This may be a read error: a much more frequent sequence differs by one nucleotide. The chain is built from TRBV6-2 or TRBV6-3 and TRBJ1-5, with D unresolved. The V gene lost 11 bases and the J gene lost 3 bases, with 14 bases spanning the gap. This CDR3 is 13 amino acids long. From germline, CDR1 is MNHEY and CDR2 SVGEGT. Written as DNA, the CDR3 is TGTGCCGCAAGAAACATGGTCAATCAGCCCCAGCATTTT. Amino acid sequence: CAARNMVNQPQHF.

The chain links TRBV4-2 to TRBJ1-3; D unresolved. The length of the CDR3 is 16 residues. In germline, CDR1 is LGHNA, CDR2 YNFKEQ. V was trimmed by 1 base and J by 0 bases, leaving 10 bases between them. In nucleotides, the CDR3 is TGTGCCAGCAGCCAAGCCGGAGGCTCCTCTGGAAACACCATATATTTT. Amino acids: CASSQAGGSSGNTIYF.